The clone carrying this TCR beta chain turned up a few times. Clones were sequenced by immunoSEQ multiplex PCR, and TCRdb holds only the in-frame ones, with some missing. The sample yields about 110,000 clones, about nine tenths seen once. The sample belongs to a study of T cell responses to AZD1222 COVID-19 vaccine. Per germline, CDR1 SGHNT and CDR2 YYREEE (reference sequence). This CDR3 is built from 11 residues. V was clipped by 0 bases and J by 11 bases, with 8 bases between them. The TCR comes from an adult in good health. Sequenced material: peripheral blood, taken on day 0 of AZD1222 vaccination. This chain joins TRBV5-4 and TRBJ1-1; D is uncertain. CDR3 residues: CASSLGSYAFF. The CDR3 nucleotides read TGTGCCAGCAGCTTGGGAAGTTATGCTTTCTTT.